The 5 T cell receptor beta chains below all came from one sample that was sequenced in a study of response to subunit inactivated influenza vaccine. Via MiXCR, TCRdb re-called the RT-PCR reads, giving one row per CDR3 protein. The sample consists of some 180,000 distinct CDR3 sequences, around a tenth of them appearing once. This specimen consisted of non-naive T cells sorted from PBMCs, obtained on the day of vaccination. These receptors were collected from a man aged 45-65 years who received an inactivated influenza vaccine.

The rearrangement uses TRBV7-6 and TRBJ2-7; the match to TRBD2 covers 11 bases. CDR1 and CDR2 from the germline V gene are SGHVS and FNYEAQ. The CDR3 has 17 amino acids. V shed 1 base, J shed 4 bases, and the junction held 9 bases outside the gene matches. This chain's CDR3 is CASSLGVLAGDGYEQYF. The CDR3 bases are TGTGCCAGCAGCTTAGGGGTACTAGCGGGAGACGGTTACGAGCAGTACTTC. The full variable domain, its missing parts supplied by reference TRBV7-6 and TRBJ2-7, is GAGVSQSPRYKVTKRGQDVALRCDPISGHVSLYWYRQALGQGPEFLTYFNYEAQQDKSGLPNDRFSAERPEGSISTLTIQRTEQRDSAMYRCASSLGVLAGDGYEQYFGPGTRLTVT.

This clonotype was seen a few times. The chain joins TRBV7-2 to TRBJ2-1; 8 nucleotides align to TRBD2. V lost 2 bases and J lost 0; bases outside the gene matches: 6. The length of the CDR3 is 17 residues. Per the germline V gene, CDR1 is SGHTA and CDR2 is FQGNSA. In nucleotides, the CDR3 is TGTGCCAGCAGCTTAACTAGCGGCGTTTACTCCTACAATGAGCAGTTCTTC. The encoded protein is CASSLTSGVYSYNEQFF. The complete variable domain, with remaining parts taken from reference TRBV7-2 and TRBJ2-1, reads GAGVSQSPSNKVTEKGKDVELRCDPISGHTALYWYRQSLGQGLEFLIYFQGNSAPDKSGLPSDRFSAERTGGSVSTLTIQRTQQEDSAVYLCASSLTSGVYSYNEQFFGPGTRLTVL.

This chain links TRBV27 with TRBJ2-1, with D unclear. With 6 bases removed from V and 4 bases from J, the gap between germline ends came to 16 bases. There are 15 residues in the CDR3. Germline lookup yields CDR1 MNHEY and CDR2 SMNVEV (reference sequence). This CDR3 reads CASSPSLPRYNEQFF. DNA for the CDR3: TGTGCCAGCAGCCCAAGCCTTCCCAGGTACAATGAGCAGTTCTTC.

This clonotype was observed a handful of times. The rearrangement uses TRBV10-3 and TRBJ1-2; D is perhaps TRBD1 (6 bases). This CDR3 has 14 amino acids. The V gene lost 4 bases and the J gene lost 0 bases, with 9 bases spanning the gap. Looked up from germline, CDR1 is ENHRY and CDR2 is SYGVKD. CDR3 DNA: TGTGCCATCAGTGTGACAGGAGCTAACTATGGCTACACCTTC. Translated, it gives CAISVTGANYGYTF.

This clonotype rates as medium-sized. The chain recombines TRBV28 with TRBJ1-5; possibly TRBD1 for D (6 bases). The V and J ends lost 6 bases and 3 bases respectively, with 12 bases between them. Germline CDR1 MDHEN, CDR2 SYDVKM. This CDR3 contains 14 residues. CDR3 sequence: CASRDRRFNQPQHF. CDR3 bases: TGTGCCAGCAGGGACAGACGGTTCAATCAGCCCCAGCATTTT. Using reference TRBV28 and TRBJ1-5 for the parts outside the CDR3, the full variable domain is DVKVTQSSRYLVKRTGEKVFLECVQDMDHENMFWYRQDPGLGLRLIYFSYDVKMKEKGDIPEGYSVSREKKERFSLILESASTNQTSMYLCASRDRRFNQPQHFGDGTRLSIL.